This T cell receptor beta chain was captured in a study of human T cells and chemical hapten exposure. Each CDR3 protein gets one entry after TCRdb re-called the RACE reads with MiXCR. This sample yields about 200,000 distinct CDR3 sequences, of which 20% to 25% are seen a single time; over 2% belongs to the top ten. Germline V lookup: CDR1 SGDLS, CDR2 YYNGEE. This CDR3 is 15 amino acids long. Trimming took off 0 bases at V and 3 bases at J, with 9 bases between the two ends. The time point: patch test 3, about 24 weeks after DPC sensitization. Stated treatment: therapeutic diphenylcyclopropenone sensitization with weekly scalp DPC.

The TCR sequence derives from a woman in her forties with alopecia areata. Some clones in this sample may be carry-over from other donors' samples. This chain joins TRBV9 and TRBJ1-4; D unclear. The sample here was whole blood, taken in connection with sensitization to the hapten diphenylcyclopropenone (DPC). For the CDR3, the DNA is TGTGCCAGCAGCGTAGAAGGGTACCCTAATGAAAAACTGTTTTTT. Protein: CASSVEGYPNEKLFF.